This TCR beta chain appears in the sequencing data of a study of OX40 agonist ivuxolimab in advanced cancers. Notes on the study in general: Clonal expansion from baseline to week 6 occurred in both CD4+ and CD8+ T cells.

With respect to this clone: The antigen remains unidentified.

Method: immunoSEQ multiplex PCR; TCRdb's copy keeps in-frame clones and lacks some. The top ten clones hold 0.47% of a sample with 81,000 or so clones, 88% of them seen once. The sequence was obtained from an adult with an advanced solid tumor such as melanoma, head and neck, liver or kidney cancer. Sequencing was performed on CD4+ or CD8+ T cells sorted from blood, taken in a trial of the OX40 agonist ivuxolimab.

This CDR3 reads CASSMRQGGIGEQYF. CDR3 nucleotide sequence: TGCGCCAGCAGTATGCGACAGGGCGGAATAGGCGAGCAGTACTTC. The gene calls are TRBV5-1 and TRBJ2-7; 7 positions match TRBD1. Germline values: CDR1 SGHRS, CDR2 YFSETQ. The CDR3 loop spans 15 amino acids. Unmatched junction bases numbered 14, after V lost 5 bases and J lost 6 bases.